The clone carrying this T cell receptor beta chain was found a few times. As for time point: newly diagnosed GD, antithyroid drugs for less than 3 months. PBMC RNA was the source of the TCR library. Building of the TCR beta libraries involved iRepertoire HTBI primers and Arm-PCR of CDR3 regions. TCRdb reprocessed the multiplex PCR reads via MiXCR and lists one record per CDR3 protein. The sample records 680,000 or so distinct CDR3 sequences, roughly 16% being singletons. The sample originates from a study of regulatory T cells in long-lasting Graves disease. CDR1 is MNHEY and CDR2 is SVGAGI in the germline V gene. The CDR3 is made up of 16 amino acids. V gave up 0 bases and J gave up 10 bases, with 16 bases separating them. These data also featured in a second study, about T cells in Graves' hyperthyroidism and ophthalmopathy.

V usage is TRBV6-5 and J usage is TRBJ1-6; no reliable D call. The receptor's source is a woman in her 30s with Graves disease. The sample was peripheral blood mononuclear cells (PBMCs), taken at new diagnosis, from a patient treated with antithyroid drugs. CDR3 coding DNA: TGTGCCAGCAGTTACTCGTTTCCCAGGAGTGGGTCACCCCTCCACTTT. This codes for CASSYSFPRSGSPLHF.